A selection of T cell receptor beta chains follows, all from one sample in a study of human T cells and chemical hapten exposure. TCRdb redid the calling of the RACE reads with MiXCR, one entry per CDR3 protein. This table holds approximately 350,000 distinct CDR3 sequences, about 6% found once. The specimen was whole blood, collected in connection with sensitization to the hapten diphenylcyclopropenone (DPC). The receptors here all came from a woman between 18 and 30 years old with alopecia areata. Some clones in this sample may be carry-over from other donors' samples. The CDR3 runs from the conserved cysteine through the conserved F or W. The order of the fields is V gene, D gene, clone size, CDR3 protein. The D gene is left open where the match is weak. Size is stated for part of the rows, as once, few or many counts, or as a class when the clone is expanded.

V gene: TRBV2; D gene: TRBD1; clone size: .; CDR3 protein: CASNRDRVTEAFF
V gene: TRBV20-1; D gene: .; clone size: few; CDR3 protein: CSAQLAHEQFF
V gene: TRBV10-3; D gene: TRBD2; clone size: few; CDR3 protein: CAISWTSGNTDTQYF
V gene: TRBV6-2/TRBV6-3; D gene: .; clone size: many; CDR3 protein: CASTTTGGLEAFF
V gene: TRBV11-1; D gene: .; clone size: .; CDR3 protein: CASSLLGIPGYTEAFF
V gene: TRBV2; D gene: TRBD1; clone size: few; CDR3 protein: CASTTGRQPQHF
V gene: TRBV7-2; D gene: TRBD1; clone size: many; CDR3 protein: CASSPRTGGNSPLHF
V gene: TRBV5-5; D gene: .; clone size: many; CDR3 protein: CASSLEGSSNQPQHF
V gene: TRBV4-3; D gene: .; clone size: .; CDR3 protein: CASSHGRQGNTEAFF
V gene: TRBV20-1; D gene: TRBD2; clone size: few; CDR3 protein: CSVKGRVTSGTDTQYF
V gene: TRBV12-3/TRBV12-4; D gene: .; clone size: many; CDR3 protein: CASSSPGDTEAFF
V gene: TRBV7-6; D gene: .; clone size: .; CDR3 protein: CASSVSVAGETQYF
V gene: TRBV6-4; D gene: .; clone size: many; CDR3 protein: CASSDRDTEAFF
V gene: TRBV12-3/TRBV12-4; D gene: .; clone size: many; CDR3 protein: CASTRRAGTDTQYF
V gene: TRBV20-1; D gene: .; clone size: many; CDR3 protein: CSARVSFYGYTF
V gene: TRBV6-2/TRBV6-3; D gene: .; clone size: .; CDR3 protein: CASSTFDTKETQYF
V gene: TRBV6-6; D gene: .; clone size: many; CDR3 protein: CATSEPTDTQYF
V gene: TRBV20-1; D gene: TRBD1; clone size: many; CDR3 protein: CSAKHNRGNNQPQHF
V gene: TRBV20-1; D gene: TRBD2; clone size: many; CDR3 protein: CSASRGLAEVYTQYF
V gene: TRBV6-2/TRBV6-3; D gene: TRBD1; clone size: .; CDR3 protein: CASGGQETGEQYF
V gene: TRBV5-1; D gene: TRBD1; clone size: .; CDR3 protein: CASRRDSTNEKLFF
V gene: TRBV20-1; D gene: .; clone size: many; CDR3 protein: CSAPPQGNTEAFF
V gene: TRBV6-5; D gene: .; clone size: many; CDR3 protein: CASSYSNSPLHF
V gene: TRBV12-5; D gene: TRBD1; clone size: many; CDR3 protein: CASGNLAGGLNTEAFF
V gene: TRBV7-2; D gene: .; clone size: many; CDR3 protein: CASSLDLQTSPLHF
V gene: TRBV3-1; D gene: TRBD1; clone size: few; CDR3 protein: CASSQESGGGRYGYTF
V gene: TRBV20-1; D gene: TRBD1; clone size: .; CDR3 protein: CSAPDRSSYEQYF
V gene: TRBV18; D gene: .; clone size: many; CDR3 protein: CASQGNGGSTEAFF
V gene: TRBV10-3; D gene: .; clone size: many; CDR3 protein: CAISESQGMRQTEAFF
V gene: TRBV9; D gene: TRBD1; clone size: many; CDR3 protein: CASSATPGQVYEQYF
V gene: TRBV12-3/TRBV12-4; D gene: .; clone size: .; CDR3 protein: CASSLENNSPLHF
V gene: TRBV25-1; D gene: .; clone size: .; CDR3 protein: CASSEKASSDEETQYF
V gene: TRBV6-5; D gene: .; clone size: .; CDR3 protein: CASSQGLMNTEAFF
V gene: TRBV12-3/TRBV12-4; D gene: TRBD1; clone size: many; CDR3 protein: CASSYAGGGSMNEQFF
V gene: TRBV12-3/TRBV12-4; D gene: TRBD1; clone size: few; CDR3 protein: CASSPHSTGRYSPLHF
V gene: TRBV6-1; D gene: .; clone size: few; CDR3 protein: CASTEDTQYF
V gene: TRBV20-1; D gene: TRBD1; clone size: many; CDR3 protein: CSARKQGSNQPQHF
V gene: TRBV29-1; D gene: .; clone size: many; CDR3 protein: CSVTPNTEAFF
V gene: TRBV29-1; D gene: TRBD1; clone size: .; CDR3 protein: CSVDGTGSGDTQYF
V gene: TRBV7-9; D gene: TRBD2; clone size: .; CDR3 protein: CASSSGASGVPGEQFF
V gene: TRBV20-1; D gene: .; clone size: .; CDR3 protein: CSAPDRNTEAFF
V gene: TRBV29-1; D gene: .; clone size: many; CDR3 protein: CSVEDPWRDRLTQYF